Shown below are 20 T cell receptor beta chains from a single sample sequenced in a study of T cells in Graves' hyperthyroidism and ophthalmopathy (dated by TCRdb to 2018 to 2020). Library preparation used multiplex PCR. The data were produced on an Illumina HiSeq 2000. The TCR beta CDR3 regions were amplified from RNA transcripts. A first-round RT-PCR of the TCR CDR3 used the HTBI primer set with the Qiagen OneStep RT-PCR kit. Through fastp at Q25 and MiXCR, TCRdb rebuilt clones from the public reads, retaining in-frame beta chains. Each CDR3 protein gets just one entry, which takes the most common genes and DNA from the rows behind it. Present in this sample are about 600,000 distinct CDR3 sequences, more than 13% of which were seen just once. The ten most abundant clones make up less than 9% of the sample. Sequenced: blood. Receptors were obtained from a woman aged 18-35 years with Graves' ophthalmopathy.

The sample holds many counts of this clonotype. V and J are TRBV6-2 or TRBV6-3 and TRBJ2-7; D is unresolved. CDR3 length: 12 amino acids. V lost 3 bases to trimming and J lost 5 bases, with 8 bases between them. Germline assignment: CDR1 MNHEY and CDR2 SVGEGT. CDR3 sequence (DNA): TGTGCCAGCAGTTATTGGGGTAACGAGCAGTACTTC. As protein: CASSYWGNEQYF.

A word on this clonotype: A much larger clone lies one base from this, so it may be a read error. This chain joins TRBV13 and TRBJ1-2, with 7 bases identical to TRBD1. Germline CDR1 and CDR2: PRHDT and FYEKMQ (reference sequence). V lost 3 bases, J lost 4 bases, and 8 bases stayed unmatched. This CDR3 comprises 15 residues. The CDR3 protein is CASSLGDRSLYGYTF. CDR3 bases: TGTGCCAGCAGCTTGGGGGACAGAAGCCTCTATGGCTACACCTTC.

The rearrangement links TRBV19 to TRBJ2-5; TRBD2 agrees at 9 bases. Losses at the gene ends were 5 bases for V and 7 bases for J; bases not matched to a gene: 17. The germline CDR1 and CDR2 sequences are LNHDA and SQIVND (reference sequence). This CDR3 comprises 17 residues. CDR3 DNA: TGTGCCAGTAGTCCCTCCCTGGCGGGAGGGCGTCTGGGGACCCAGTACTTC. Encoded protein: CASSPSLAGGRLGTQYF.

V usage is TRBV2 and J usage is TRBJ2-3, with 9 nucleotides matching TRBD2. CDR3 size: 15 residues. The junction had 7 bases not matched to a gene; V was cut back by 5 bases and J by 4 bases. The germline gives CDR1 SNHLY, CDR2 FYNNEI. CDR3 sequence reads: CASSSGGGASDTQYF. The DNA of the CDR3 is TGTGCCAGCAGTTCCGGCGGGGGGGCGTCAGATACGCAGTATTTT.

This clonotype was counted at least ten times. V usage is TRBV20-1 and J usage is TRBJ1-1, with TRBD1 identical over 7 bases. J lost 0 bases, V lost 4 bases, and 5 bases had no gene match. From germline, CDR1 is DFQATT and CDR2 SNEGSKA (reference sequence). This CDR3 is 14 amino acids long. The CDR3: CSATSGGVNTEAFF. The CDR3 nucleotides read TGCAGTGCTACATCAGGGGGAGTGAACACTGAAGCTTTCTTT.

Ten or more counts support this clonotype. The chain carries TRBV20-1 and TRBJ2-1; TRBD2 might be the D (5 bases). CDR3 length: 18 amino acids. V was cut by 0 bases and J by 8 bases, with 26 bases left in between. The V gene's germline CDR1 is DFQATT and CDR2 SNEGSKA (reference sequence). The CDR3: CSARDLPRGSGTGDEQFF. The DNA for the CDR3 is TGCAGTGCTAGAGATCTTCCCCGTGGGAGCGGTACCGGGGATGAGCAGTTCTTC.

V usage is TRBV5-4 and J usage is TRBJ1-2, with D unresolved. From germline, CDR1 is SGHNT and CDR2 YYREEE (reference sequence). This CDR3 region has 12 residues. V shed 4 bases and J shed 6 bases, with 10 bases lying between them. For the CDR3, the DNA is TGTGCCAGCAGCCCCGCGTGGGATGGCTACACCTTC. It codes for CASSPAWDGYTF.

The chain has TRBV19 and TRBJ1-2; 8 nucleotides agree with TRBD1. V was clipped by 7 bases and J by 2 bases; unmatched bases: 9. Per the germline V gene, CDR1 is LNHDA and CDR2 is SQIVND (reference sequence). The CDR3 is made up of 15 amino acids. For the CDR3, the DNA is TGTGCCAGTAATTCCGGGACAGGCTCCAACTATGGCTACACCTTC. The encoded protein is CASNSGTGSNYGYTF. Looking up the rest from reference TRBV19 and TRBJ1-2 gives the full variable domain: DGGITQSPKYLFRKEGQNVTLSCEQNLNHDAMYWYRQDPGQGLRLIYYSQIVNDFQKGDIAEGYSVSREKKESFPLTVTSAQKNPTAFYLCASNSGTGSNYGYTFGSGTRLTVV.

This clonotype showed up just a few times. The chain links TRBV27 to TRBJ1-5; no clear D gene. The germline gives CDR1 MNHEY, CDR2 SMNVEV (reference sequence). V lost 5 bases, J lost 4 bases, and 15 bases lay in between. The CDR3 length is 15 residues. The CDR3 is CASSPTVAGNQPQHF. Written as DNA, the CDR3 is TGTGCCAGCAGTCCTACAGTTGCCGGGAATCAGCCCCAGCATTTT.

A few counts support this clonotype. The V call is TRBV20-1, the J call TRBJ2-1, with D possibly matching TRBD2 (6 bases). The CDR3 is 15 amino acids. Germline V lookup: CDR1 DFQATT, CDR2 SNEGSKA (reference sequence). Trimming stripped 5 bases from V and 0 bases from J, with 14 bases between. CDR3 sequence: CSALALSTSYNEQFF. DNA for the CDR3: TGCAGTGCTCTAGCGCTATCGACCTCCTACAATGAGCAGTTCTTC.

The rearrangement joins TRBV11-2 to TRBJ1-3, with a tentative D call TRBD1 (6 bases). Germline V lookup: CDR1 SGHAT, CDR2 FQNNGV. This CDR3 spans 16 amino acids. V gave up 4 bases and J gave up 0 bases, with 13 bases separating them. The CDR3 DNA reads as TGTGCCAGCAGCTCTCCCAGGGGCCCCTCTGGAAACACCATATATTTT. Its translation: CASSSPRGPSGNTIYF.

This clonotype was detected many times. The CDR3 sequence is CASSKFPGPPNNEQFF. CDR3 nucleotides: TGTGCCAGCAGCAAATTTCCGGGACCCCCCAACAATGAGCAGTTCTTC. J is TRBJ2-1 and V is TRBV7-3, with D perhaps TRBD1 or TRBD2 (5 bases each). The CDR3 is made up of 16 amino acids. Germline CDR1 is SGHTA and CDR2 is FQGTGA. V lost 5 bases, J lost 5 bases, and 19 bases lay in between.

The table lists this clonotype with many counts. The rearrangement joins TRBV10-3 to TRBJ1-2, with a weak D call TRBD1 (5 bases). Trimming took off 2 bases at V and 6 bases at J, with 16 bases between the two ends. Germline-derived CDR1 and CDR2 are ENHRY and SYGVKD. This CDR3 comprises 15 residues. The CDR3 reads CAISEPRWRDHGYTF. The CDR3 DNA is TGTGCCATCAGTGAGCCCCGGTGGAGGGACCATGGCTACACCTTC.

In its sample, this clonotype was seen a few times. The chain links TRBV29-1 to TRBJ1-3; D gene unclear. Per germline, CDR1 SQVTM and CDR2 ANQGSEA. There are 12 residues in the CDR3. V was cut by 1 base and J by 4 bases, with 5 bases left in between. The CDR3 sequence is CSVEGTGNTIYF. The CDR3 nucleotides are TGCAGCGTTGAAGGGACGGGAAACACCATATATTTT.

This clonotype was seen more than once but under ten times. The chain combines TRBV20-1 with TRBJ2-7; D possibly corresponds to TRBD1 (5 bases). Trimming stripped 5 bases from V and 0 bases from J, with 14 bases between. The CDR3 extends over 14 amino acids. Looked up from germline, CDR1 is DFQATT and CDR2 is SNEGSKA (reference sequence). The DNA of the CDR3 is TGCAGTGCTCGGCCCGACAGCACCTCCTACGAGCAGTACTTC. Its protein is CSARPDSTSYEQYF.

Points on this clonotype: A clone one base away is much larger, so this may be a read error. The rearrangement joins TRBV29-1 to TRBJ2-1, with D possibly matching TRBD2 (5 bases). Germline V CDR1 and CDR2: SQVTM, ANQGSEA. The length of the CDR3 is 14 residues. V lost 4 bases, J lost 6 bases, and 16 bases lay in between. The CDR3 coding sequence is TGCAGCGTTGCTAGCAGGTTAACGTGCAATGAGCAGTTCTTC. Translation gives CSVASRLTCNEQFF.

The chain combines TRBV15 with TRBJ2-1; possible D gene TRBD1, 6 bases. CDR3 length equals 17 residues. The germline V gene encodes CDR1 LNHNV and CDR2 YYDKDF (reference sequence). Trimming removed 2 bases from V and 6 bases from J, with 20 bases in between. For the CDR3, the DNA is TGTGCCACCAGCAGATCTCTTAGTTTGGGGGCTGGCAATGAGCAGTTCTTC. It yields the protein CATSRSLSLGAGNEQFF.

The chain links TRBV7-9 to TRBJ2-7; D is unresolved. Germline CDR1 is SEHNR and CDR2 is FQNEAQ (reference sequence). V shed 5 bases and J shed 6 bases, with 14 bases lying between them. The CDR3 sequence is 13 residues long. The CDR3 DNA reads TGTGCCAGCAGCCCTGCCCCCCGGGCCGAGCAGTACTTC. Amino acids: CASSPAPRAEQYF.

This clonotype was counted ten times or more. The chain is built from TRBV6-5 and TRBJ2-1, with 8 bases identical to TRBD2. Germline trimming cut 2 bases from V and 9 bases from J; bases unmatched to any gene: 9. From germline, CDR1 is MNHEY and CDR2 SVGAGI. The CDR3 length is 15 residues. CDR3 region: CASSYDGPSGGEQFF. CDR3 in DNA: TGTGCCAGCAGTTACGACGGGCCCAGCGGGGGTGAGCAGTTCTTC.

There are many counts of this clonotype. The gene calls are TRBV5-1 and TRBJ1-1; D gene ambiguous. The CDR3 covers 14 residues. Trimming removed 1 base from V and 1 base from J, with 8 bases in between. The germline gives CDR1 SGHRS, CDR2 YFSETQ. CDR3 DNA sequence: TGCGCCAGCAGCTTGATACCAGCGAACACTGAAGCTTTCTTT. Translation: CASSLIPANTEAFF. Complete variable domain (other parts from reference TRBV5-1 and TRBJ1-1): KAGVTQTPRYLIKTRGQQVTLSCSPISGHRSVSWYQQTPGQGLQFLFEYFSETQRNKGNFPGRFSGRQFSNSRSEMNVSTLELGDSALYLCASSLIPANTEAFFGQGTRLTVV.